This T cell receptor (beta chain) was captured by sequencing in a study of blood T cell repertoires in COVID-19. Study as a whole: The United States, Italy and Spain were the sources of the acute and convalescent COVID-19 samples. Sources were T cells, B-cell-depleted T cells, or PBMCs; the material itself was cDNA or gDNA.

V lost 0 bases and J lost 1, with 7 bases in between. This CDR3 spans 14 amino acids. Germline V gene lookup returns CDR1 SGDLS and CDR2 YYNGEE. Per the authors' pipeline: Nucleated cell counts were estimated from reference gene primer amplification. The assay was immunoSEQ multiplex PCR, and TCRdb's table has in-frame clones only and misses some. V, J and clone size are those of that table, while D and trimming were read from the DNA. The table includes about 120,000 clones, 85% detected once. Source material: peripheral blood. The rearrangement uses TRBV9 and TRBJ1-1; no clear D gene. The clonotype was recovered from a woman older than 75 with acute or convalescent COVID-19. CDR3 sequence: CASSVEGGNTEAFF. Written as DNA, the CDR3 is TGTGCCAGCAGCGTAGAAGGAGGGAACACTGAAGCTTTCTTT.